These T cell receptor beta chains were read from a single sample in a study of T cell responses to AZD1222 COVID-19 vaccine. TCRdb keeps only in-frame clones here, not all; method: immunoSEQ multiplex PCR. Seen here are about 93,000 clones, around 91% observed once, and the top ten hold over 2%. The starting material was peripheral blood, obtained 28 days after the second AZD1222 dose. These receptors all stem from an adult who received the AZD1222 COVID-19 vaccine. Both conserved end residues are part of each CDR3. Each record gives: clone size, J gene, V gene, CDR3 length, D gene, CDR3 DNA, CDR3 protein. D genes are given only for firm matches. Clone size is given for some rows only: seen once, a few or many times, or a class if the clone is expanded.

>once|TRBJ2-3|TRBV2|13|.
TGTGCCAGCAGTGAACCCTTCACAGATACGCAGTATTTT
CASSEPFTDTQYF
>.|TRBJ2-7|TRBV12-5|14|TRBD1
TGTGCTAGTGGTTTGGGACAGGGGTTCTCAGAGCAGTACTTC
CASGLGQGFSEQYF
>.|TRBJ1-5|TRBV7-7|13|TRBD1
TGTGCTAGCGGACAGGGTTTAAATCAGCCCCAGCATTTT
CASGQGLNQPQHF
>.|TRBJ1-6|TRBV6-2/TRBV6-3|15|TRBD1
TGTGCCAGCAGCATAAGGGACAGGGGTGGTTCACCCCTCCACTTT
CASSIRDRGGSPLHF
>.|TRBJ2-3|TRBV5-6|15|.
TGTGCCAGCAGCTTAGGGTCTATCCCCACAGATACGCAGTATTTT
CASSLGSIPTDTQYF
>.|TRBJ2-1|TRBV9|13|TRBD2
TGTGCCAGCAGCGTCCGGACTAGCGGAAATCAGTTCTTC
CASSVRTSGNQFF
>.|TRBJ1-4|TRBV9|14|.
TGTGCCAGCACCCCCGGGACCTCCAATGAAAAACTGTTTTTT
CASTPGTSNEKLFF
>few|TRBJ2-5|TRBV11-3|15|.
TGTGCCAGCAGCGCCTCCGGTTTGGGCAAAGAGACCCAGTACTTC
CASSASGLGKETQYF
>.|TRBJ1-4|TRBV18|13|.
TGTGCCAGCTCACCGATGAGGGATGAAAAACTGTTTTTT
CASSPMRDEKLFF
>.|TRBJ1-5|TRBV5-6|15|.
TGTGCCAGCAGCACCAGGACGGGGCAGGGGCAGCCCCAGCATTTT
CASSTRTGQGQPQHF
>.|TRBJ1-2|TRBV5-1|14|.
TGCGCCAGCAGCTTTGAAAGTCCTAACTATGGCTACACCTTC
CASSFESPNYGYTF
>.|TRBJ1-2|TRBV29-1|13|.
TGCAGCGTGGAAGGTTTTGCGGGGTTGGGCTACACCTTC
CSVEGFAGLGYTF
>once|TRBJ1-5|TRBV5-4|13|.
TGTGCCAGCAGCTTGGGGTCTAATCAGCCCCAGCATTTT
CASSLGSNQPQHF
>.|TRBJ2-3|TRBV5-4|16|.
TGTGCCAGCAGCTTGGCGGCAGGACAGCCCACAGATACGCAGTATTTT
CASSLAAGQPTDTQYF
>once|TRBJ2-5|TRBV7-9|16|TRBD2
TGTGCCAGCAGCTACCGGACTAGCGGGGGGGTAGAGACCCAGTACTTC
CASSYRTSGGVETQYF
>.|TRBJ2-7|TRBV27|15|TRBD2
TGTGCCAGCAGTTTGTATAGCGGGCGGGTAATCGAGCAGTACTTC
CASSLYSGRVIEQYF
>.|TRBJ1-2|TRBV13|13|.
TGTGCCAGCAGCTTACGAGAGGAGGCTGGCTACACCTTC
CASSLREEAGYTF
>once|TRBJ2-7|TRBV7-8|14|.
TGTGCCAGCAGCCTGGGACTCCCTGAGGCCGAGCAGTACTTC
CASSLGLPEAEQYF
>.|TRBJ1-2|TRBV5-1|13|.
TGCGCCAGCAGCTTATGGACCTCCTATGGCTACACCTTC
CASSLWTSYGYTF
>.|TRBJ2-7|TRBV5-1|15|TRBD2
TGCGCCAGCAGCAATGGACTAGCGGGATTATACGAGCAGTACTTC
CASSNGLAGLYEQYF
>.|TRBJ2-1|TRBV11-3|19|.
TGTGCCAGCAGCTTAGAATTCTCTTCGCGACAAAGCTCCTACAATGAGCAGTTCTTC
CASSLEFSSRQSSYNEQFF
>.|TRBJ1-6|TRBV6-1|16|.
TGTGCCAGCAGTGTCGGGGGGGCGATAAGAAATTCACCCCTCCACTTT
CASSVGGAIRNSPLHF
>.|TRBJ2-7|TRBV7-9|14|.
TGTGCCAGCAGCCCGGGACTCTTTGCCTACGAGCAGTACTTC
CASSPGLFAYEQYF
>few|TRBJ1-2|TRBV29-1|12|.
TGCAGCGCGGGGACTGGAAACTATGGCTACACCTTC
CSAGTGNYGYTF
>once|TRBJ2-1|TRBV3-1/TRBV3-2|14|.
TGTGCCAGCAGCCAAATAACAGGGACGAATGAGCAGTTCTTC
CASSQITGTNEQFF
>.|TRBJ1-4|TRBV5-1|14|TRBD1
TGCGCCAGCAGCACGGGACAGCTGGGTGAAAAACTGTTTTTT
CASSTGQLGEKLFF
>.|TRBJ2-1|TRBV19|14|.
TGTGCCACCAGGACGTACGTTAAGGGCAATGAGCAGTTCTTC
CATRTYVKGNEQFF
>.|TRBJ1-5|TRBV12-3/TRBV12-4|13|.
TGTGCCAGCAGTTCTACCCTCCCCCAGCCCCAGCATTTT
CASSSTLPQPQHF
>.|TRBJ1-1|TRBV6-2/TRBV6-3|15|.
TGTGCCAGCAGTTACCGATACAGGGTAGGCACTGAAGCTTTCTTT
CASSYRYRVGTEAFF
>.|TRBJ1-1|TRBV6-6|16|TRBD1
TGTGCCAGCAGTTACGACTCAGGGGGCTGGAACACTGAAGCTTTCTTT
CASSYDSGGWNTEAFF
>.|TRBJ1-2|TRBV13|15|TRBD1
TGTGCCAGCAGCTTAGTGGGACAGGGGGACTATGGCTACACCTTC
CASSLVGQGDYGYTF
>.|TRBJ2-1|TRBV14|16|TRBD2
TGTGCCAGCAGCCGGAAGAGGAGGACTAGCGGCAATGAGCAGTTCTTC
CASSRKRRTSGNEQFF
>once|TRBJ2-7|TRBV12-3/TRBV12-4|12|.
TGTGCCAGCAGTTTGCGGGTACTCGAGCAGTACTTC
CASSLRVLEQYF
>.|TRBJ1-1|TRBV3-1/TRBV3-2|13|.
TGTGCCAGCAGCACGGACGGGAACACTGAAGCTTTCTTT
CASSTDGNTEAFF
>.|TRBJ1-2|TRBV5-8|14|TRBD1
TGTGCCAGCAGCCCCCGGACAGGGGTCTATGGCTACACCTTC
CASSPRTGVYGYTF